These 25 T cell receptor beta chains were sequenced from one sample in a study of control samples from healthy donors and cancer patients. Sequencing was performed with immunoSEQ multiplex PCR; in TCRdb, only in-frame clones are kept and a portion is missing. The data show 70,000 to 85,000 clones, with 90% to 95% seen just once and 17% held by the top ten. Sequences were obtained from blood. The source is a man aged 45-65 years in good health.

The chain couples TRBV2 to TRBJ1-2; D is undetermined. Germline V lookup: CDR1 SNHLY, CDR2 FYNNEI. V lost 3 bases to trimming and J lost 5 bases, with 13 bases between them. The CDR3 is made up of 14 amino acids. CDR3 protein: CASSDITGYYGYTF. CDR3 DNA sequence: TGTGCCAGCAGTGATATTACGGGTTATTATGGCTACACCTTC.

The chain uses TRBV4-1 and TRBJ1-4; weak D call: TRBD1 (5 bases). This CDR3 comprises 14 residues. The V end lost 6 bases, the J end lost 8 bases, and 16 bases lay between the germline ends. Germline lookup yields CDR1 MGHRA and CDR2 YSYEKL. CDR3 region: CASREVGAGEKLFF. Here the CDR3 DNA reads TGCGCCAGCAGGGAAGTAGGGGCAGGGGAAAAACTGTTTTTT.

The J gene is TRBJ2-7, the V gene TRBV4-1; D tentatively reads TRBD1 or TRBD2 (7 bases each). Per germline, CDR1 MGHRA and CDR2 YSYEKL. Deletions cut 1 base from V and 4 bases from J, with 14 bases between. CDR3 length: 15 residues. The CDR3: CASSQGEGARYEQYF. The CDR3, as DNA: TGCGCCAGCAGCCAAGGGGAGGGGGCTAGGTACGAGCAGTACTTC.

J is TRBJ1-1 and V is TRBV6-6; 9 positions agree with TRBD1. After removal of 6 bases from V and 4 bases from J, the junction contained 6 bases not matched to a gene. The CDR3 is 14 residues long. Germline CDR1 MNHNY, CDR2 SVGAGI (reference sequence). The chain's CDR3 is CASSRGTGSTEAFF. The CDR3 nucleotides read TGTGCCAGCAGCCGTGGGACAGGGAGCACTGAAGCTTTCTTT.

The CDR3 nucleotides are TGTGCCAGCAGCCTAAAGGGACAGAACACCGGGGAGCTGTTTTTT. Its protein is CASSLKGQNTGELFF. The V call is TRBV11-2, the J call TRBJ2-2; tentative D call: TRBD1 (6 bases). The CDR3 totals 15 residues. The V gene's germline CDR1 is SGHAT and CDR2 FQNNGV. Trimming took 5 bases from V and 1 from J, leaving 11 bases between them.

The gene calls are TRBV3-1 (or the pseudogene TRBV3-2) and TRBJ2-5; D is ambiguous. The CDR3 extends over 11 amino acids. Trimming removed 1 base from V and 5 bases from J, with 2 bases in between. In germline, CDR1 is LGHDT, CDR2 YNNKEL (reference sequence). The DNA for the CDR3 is TGTGCCAGCAGCCAAGTTGAGACCCAGTACTTC. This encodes CASSQVETQYF.

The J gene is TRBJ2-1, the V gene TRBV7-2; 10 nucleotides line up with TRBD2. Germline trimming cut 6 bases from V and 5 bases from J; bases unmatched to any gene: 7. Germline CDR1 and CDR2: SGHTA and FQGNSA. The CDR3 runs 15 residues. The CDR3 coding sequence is TGTGCCAGCAGTTTCCTAGCGGGGGTTAACAATGAGCAGTTCTTC. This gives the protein CASSFLAGVNNEQFF.

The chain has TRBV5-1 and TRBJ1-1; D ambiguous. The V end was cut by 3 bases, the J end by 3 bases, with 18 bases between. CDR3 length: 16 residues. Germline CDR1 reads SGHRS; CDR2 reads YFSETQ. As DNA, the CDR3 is TGCGCCAGCAGCTCGGTAGGTCCCACGGGTGACACTGAAGCTTTCTTT. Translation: CASSSVGPTGDTEAFF.

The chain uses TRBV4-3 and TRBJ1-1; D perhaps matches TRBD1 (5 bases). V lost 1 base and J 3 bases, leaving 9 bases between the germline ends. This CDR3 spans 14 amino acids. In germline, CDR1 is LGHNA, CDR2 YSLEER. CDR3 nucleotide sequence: TGCGCCAGCAGCCAAGGGTCCAGGGACACTGAAGCTTTCTTT. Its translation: CASSQGSRDTEAFF.

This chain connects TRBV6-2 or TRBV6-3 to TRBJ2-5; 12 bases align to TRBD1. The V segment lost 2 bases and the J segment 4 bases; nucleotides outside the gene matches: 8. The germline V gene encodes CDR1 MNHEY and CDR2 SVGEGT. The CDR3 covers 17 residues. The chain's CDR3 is CASSYATGTGGGETQYF. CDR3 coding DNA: TGTGCCAGCAGTTACGCGACCGGGACAGGGGGCGGAGAGACCCAGTACTTC.

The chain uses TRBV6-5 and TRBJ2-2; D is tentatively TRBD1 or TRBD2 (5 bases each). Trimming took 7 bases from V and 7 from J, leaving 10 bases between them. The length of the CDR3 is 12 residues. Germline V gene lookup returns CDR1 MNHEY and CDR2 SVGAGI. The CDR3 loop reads CASMRGGGELFF. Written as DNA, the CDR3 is TGTGCCAGCATGAGGGGCGGCGGGGAGCTGTTTTTT.

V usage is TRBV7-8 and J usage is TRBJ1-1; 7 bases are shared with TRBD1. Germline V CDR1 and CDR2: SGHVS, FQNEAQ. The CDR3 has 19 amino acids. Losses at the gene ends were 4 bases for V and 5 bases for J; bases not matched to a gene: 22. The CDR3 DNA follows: TGTGCCAGCAGCTCCTTTATCCCGACAGGGCCGCGCAGGGGTACTGAAGCTTTCTTT. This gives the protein CASSSFIPTGPRRGTEAFF.

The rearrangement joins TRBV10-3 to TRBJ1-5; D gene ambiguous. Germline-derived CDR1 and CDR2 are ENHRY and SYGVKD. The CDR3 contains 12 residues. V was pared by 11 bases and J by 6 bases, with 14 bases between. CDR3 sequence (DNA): TGTGCCTCAGGCGATCATGGTCAGCCCCAGCATTTT. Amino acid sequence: CASGDHGQPQHF.

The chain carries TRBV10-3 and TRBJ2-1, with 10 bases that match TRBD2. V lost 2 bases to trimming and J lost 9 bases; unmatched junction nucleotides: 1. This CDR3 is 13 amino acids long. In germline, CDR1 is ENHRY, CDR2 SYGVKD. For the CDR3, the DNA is TGTGCCATCAGTGAGACTAGCGGGGCTGAGCAGTTCTTC. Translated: CAISETSGAEQFF.

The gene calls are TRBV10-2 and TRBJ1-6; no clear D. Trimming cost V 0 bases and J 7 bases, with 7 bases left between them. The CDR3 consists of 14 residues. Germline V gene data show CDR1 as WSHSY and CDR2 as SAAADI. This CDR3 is CASSESVKNSPLHF. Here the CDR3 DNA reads TGCGCCAGCAGTGAGTCGGTTAAGAATTCACCCCTCCACTTT.

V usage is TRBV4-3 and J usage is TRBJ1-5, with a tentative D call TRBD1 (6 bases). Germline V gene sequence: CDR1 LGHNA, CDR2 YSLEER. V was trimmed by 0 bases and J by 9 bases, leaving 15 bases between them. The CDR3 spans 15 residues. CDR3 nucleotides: TGCGCCAGCAGCCAAGATGCAGGGGCCCTGTGGCCCCAGCATTTT. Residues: CASSQDAGALWPQHF.

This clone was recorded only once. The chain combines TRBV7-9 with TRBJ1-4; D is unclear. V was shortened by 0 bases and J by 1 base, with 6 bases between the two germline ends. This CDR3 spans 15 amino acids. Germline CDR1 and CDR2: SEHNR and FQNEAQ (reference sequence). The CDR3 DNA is TGTGCCAGCAGCTTAGCAAACGGAACTAATGAAAAACTGTTTTTT. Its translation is CASSLANGTNEKLFF.

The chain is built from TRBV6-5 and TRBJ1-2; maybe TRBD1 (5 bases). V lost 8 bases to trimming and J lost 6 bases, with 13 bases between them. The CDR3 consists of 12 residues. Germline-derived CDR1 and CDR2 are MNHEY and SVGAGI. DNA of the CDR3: TGTGCCAGCGGCCGGGACTGGGATGGCTACACCTTC. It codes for CASGRDWDGYTF.

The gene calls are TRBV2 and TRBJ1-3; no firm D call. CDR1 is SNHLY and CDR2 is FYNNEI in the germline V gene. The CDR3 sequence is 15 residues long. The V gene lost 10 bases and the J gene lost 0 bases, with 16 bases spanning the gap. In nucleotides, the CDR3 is TGTGCCACCACCCCCTCACTTAGCTCTGGAAACACCATATATTTT. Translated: CATTPSLSSGNTIYF.

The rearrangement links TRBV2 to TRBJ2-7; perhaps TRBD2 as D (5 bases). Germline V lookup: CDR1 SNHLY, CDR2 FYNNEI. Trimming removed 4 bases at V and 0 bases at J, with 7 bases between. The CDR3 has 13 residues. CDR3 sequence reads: CASSAGDSYEQYF. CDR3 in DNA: TGTGCCAGCAGTGCCGGGGACTCCTACGAGCAGTACTTC.

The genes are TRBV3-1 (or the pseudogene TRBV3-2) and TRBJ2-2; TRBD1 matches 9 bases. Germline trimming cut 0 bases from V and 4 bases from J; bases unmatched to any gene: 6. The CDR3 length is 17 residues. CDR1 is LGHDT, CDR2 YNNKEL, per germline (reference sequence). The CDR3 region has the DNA TGTGCCAGCAGCCAAGACTTCAGGACAGGGGTCACCGGGGAGCTGTTTTTT. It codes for CASSQDFRTGVTGELFF.

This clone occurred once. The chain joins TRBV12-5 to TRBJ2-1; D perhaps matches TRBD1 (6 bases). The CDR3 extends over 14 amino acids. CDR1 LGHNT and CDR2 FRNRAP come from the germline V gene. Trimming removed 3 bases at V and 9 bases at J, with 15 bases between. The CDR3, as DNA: TGTGCTAGTGGTTTACCGGGACAAGGAGGTGAGCAGTTCTTC. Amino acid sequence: CASGLPGQGGEQFF. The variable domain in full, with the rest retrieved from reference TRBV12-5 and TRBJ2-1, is DARVTQTPRHKVTEMGQEVTMRCQPILGHNTVFWYRQTMMQGLELLAYFRNRAPLDDSGMPKDRFSAEMPDATLATLKIQPSEPRDSAVYFCASGLPGQGGEQFFGPGTRLTVL.

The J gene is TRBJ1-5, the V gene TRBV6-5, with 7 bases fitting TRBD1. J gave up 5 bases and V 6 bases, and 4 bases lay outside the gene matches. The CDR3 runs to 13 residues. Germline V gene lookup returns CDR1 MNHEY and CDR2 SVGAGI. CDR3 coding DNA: TGTGCCAGCAGGGGGACAGCGGATCAGCCCCAGCATTTT. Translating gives CASRGTADQPQHF.

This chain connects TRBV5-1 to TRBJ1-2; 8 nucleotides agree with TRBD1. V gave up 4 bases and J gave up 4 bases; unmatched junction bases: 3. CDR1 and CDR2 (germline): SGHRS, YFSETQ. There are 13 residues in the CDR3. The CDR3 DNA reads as TGCGCCAGCAGCGCGACAGGGGTCTATGGCTACACCTTC. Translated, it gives CASSATGVYGYTF.

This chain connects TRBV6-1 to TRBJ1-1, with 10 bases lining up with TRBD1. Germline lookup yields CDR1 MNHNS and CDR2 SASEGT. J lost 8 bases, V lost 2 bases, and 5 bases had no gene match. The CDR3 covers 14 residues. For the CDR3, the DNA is TGTGCCAGCAGTGAACCCGGGACAGGGGTGGAAGCTTTCTTT. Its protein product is CASSEPGTGVEAFF.